These T cell receptor beta chains were read from a single sample in a study of siplizumab effects on memory and regulatory T cells. What these receptors recognize is not known. Measured with immunoSEQ multiplex PCR; TCRdb has only the in-frame clones, and not every one. The sample has about 3,500 clones, about 49% seen once; the top ten hold around 5%. The sequencing sample was made of CFSE-low (dividing) CD4+ T cells sorted from an allogeneic mixed lymphocyte reaction. The receptors shown here come from a human donor in good health; the cells came from an allogeneic mixed lymphocyte reaction. The CDR3 runs from the conserved cysteine through the conserved F or W.

j_gene	len	v_gene	CDR3aa
TRBJ2-3	13	TRBV2	CASIGKGLAKQYF
TRBJ2-3	17	TRBV9	CASSAGLAGGMTDTQYF
TRBJ2-3	15	TRBV7-3	CASSVAGGRADTQYF
TRBJ1-2	13	TRBV27	CASSLRGGWGYTF
TRBJ2-7	15	TRBV21-1	CASSKSARDSYEQYF
TRBJ1-2	15	TRBV18	CASSPGTGHVYGYTF
TRBJ2-3	15	TRBV18	CASSRDRVHTDTQYF
TRBJ1-1	15	TRBV19	CASSIVVTRGTEAFF
TRBJ2-2	15	TRBV19	CASSSRDGYTGELFF
TRBJ1-3	13	TRBV6-5	CASKRTDRNTIYF
TRBJ2-2	16	TRBV4-2	CASSQGSGGPTGELFF
TRBJ1-6	15	TRBV6-1	CASTPRTGFNSPLHF
TRBJ2-3	14	TRBV10-3	CAISEASLIDTQYF
TRBJ1-2	12	TRBV6-5	CASSYPTVGYTF
TRBJ2-2	13	TRBV2	CASMVEVTGELFF
TRBJ1-2	14	TRBV18	CASSSDRAGYGYTF
TRBJ1-1	14	TRBV25-1	CASSERRDNTEAFF
TRBJ2-7	12	TRBV5-1	CASSLFGDEQYF
TRBJ1-5	14	TRBV19	CASMDRRRVGPQHF
TRBJ2-2	14	TRBV11-3	CASSLTGDTGELFF
TRBJ1-5	13	TRBV30	CAWSVRPAQPQHF
.	13	TRBV30	CAWGPDRGREQYF
TRBJ1-2	12	TRBV7-2	CASSFTGYGYTF
TRBJ2-1	15	TRBV5-1	CASSLQGRSYNEQFF
TRBJ1-2	14	TRBV19	CASSIGQGYDGYTF
TRBJ2-3	11	TRBV6-6	CASRVADTQYF
TRBJ2-1	14	TRBV9	CASSDPPAGDEQFF
TRBJ1-5	15	TRBV19	CASSRDLGGNQPQHF
TRBJ1-1	13	TRBV19	CATILIPGTEAFF
TRBJ1-4	15	TRBV11-2	CASSLDRIGAEKLFF
TRBJ2-2	13	TRBV6-1	CASRQVNTGELFF
TRBJ1-1	15	TRBV18	CASSGRQGTSAEAFF
TRBJ2-1	15	TRBV19	CASSRAGRAYNEQFF
TRBJ2-7	14	TRBV7-2	CASSLGGTTYEQYF
TRBJ2-3	14	TRBV7-2	CASSLLGIVDTQYF
TRBJ1-4	13	TRBV5-1	CASSLEQGEKLFF
TRBJ1-1	13	TRBV7-9	CASSLVRPNGAFF
TRBJ1-3	15	TRBV7-2	CASSLDRGRGNTIYF
TRBJ1-1	16	TRBV10-3	CAIRPGTGAGETEAFF
TRBJ2-7	11	TRBV20-1	CSASPSYEQYF
TRBJ2-7	13	TRBV6-5	CASTPQHSYEQYF